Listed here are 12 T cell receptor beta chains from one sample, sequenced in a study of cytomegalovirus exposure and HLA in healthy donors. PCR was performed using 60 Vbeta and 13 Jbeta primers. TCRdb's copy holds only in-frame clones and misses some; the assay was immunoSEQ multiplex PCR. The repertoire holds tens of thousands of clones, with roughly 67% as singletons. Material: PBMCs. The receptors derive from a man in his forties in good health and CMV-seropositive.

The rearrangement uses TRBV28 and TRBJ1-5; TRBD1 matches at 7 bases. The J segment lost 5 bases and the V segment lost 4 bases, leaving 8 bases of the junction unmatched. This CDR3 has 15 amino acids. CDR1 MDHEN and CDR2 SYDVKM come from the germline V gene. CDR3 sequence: CASSSPDRRDQPQHF. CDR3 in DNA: TGTGCCAGCAGTTCCCCGGACAGGAGAGATCAGCCCCAGCATTTT.

Here the CDR3 DNA reads TGTGCCAGCAGTTATTCTGATAGAACCTACGAGCAGTACTTC. This codes for CASSYSDRTYEQYF. V gene TRBV6-5 combines with J gene TRBJ2-7; D gene ambiguous. V lost 3 bases and J lost 2, with 11 bases in between. Per germline, CDR1 MNHEY and CDR2 SVGAGI. The CDR3 contains 14 residues.

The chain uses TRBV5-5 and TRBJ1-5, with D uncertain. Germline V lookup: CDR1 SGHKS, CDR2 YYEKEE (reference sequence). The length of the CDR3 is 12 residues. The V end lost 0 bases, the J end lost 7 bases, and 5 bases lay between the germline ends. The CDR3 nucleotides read TGTGCCAGCAGCTTGGAGAGGCAGCCCCAGCATTTT. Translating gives CASSLERQPQHF.

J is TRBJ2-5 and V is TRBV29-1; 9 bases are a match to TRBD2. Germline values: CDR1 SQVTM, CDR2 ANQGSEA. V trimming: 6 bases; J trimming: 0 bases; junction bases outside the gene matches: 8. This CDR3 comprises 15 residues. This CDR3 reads CSVRGLAGYQETQYF. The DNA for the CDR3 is TGCAGCGTCCGCGGGCTAGCGGGGTACCAAGAGACCCAGTACTTC.

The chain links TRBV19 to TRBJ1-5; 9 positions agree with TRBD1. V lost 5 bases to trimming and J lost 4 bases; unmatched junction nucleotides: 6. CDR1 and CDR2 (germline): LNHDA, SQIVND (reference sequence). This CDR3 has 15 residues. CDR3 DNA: TGTGCCAGTAGTCTCAACAGGGGGCGGAATCAGCCCCAGCATTTT. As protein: CASSLNRGRNQPQHF.

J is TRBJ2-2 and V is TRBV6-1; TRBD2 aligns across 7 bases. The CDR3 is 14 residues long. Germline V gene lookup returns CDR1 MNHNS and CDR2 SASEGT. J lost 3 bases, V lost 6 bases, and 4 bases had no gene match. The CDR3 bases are TGTGCCAGCAGCAAAGGGAGGGACACCGGGGAGCTGTTTTTT. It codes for CASSKGRDTGELFF.

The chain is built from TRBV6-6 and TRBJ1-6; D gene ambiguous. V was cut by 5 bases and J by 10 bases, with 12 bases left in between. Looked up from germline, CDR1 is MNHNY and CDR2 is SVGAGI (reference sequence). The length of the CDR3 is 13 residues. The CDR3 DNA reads TGTGCCAGCAGTCCCCTAAACGAGTCACCCCTCCACTTT. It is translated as CASSPLNESPLHF.

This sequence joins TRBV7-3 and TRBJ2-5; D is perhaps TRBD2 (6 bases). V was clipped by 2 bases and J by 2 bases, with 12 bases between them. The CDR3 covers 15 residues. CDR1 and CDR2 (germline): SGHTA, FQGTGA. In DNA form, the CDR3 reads TGTGCCAGCAGCTTAGCGGGGACTTATCAAGAGACCCAGTACTTC. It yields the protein CASSLAGTYQETQYF.

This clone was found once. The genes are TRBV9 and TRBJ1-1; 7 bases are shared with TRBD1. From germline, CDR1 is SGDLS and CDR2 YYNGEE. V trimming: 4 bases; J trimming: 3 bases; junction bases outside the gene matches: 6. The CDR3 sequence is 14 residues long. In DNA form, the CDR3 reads TGTGCCAGCAGCCTTGGACAGGCGTACACTGAAGCTTTCTTT. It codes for CASSLGQAYTEAFF.

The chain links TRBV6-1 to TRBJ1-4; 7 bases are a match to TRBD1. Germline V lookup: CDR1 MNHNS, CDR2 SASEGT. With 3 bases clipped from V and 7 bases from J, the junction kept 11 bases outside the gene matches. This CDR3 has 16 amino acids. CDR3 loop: CASSDILRDSSEKLFF. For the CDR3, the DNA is TGTGCCAGCAGTGATATATTGAGGGACAGTAGTGAAAAACTGTTTTTT.

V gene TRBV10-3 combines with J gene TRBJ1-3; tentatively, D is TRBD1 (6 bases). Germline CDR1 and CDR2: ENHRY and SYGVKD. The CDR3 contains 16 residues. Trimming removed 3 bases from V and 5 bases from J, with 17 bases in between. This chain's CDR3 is CAISEGGRQVRNTIYF. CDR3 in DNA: TGTGCCATCAGTGAAGGAGGAAGACAGGTTCGAAACACCATATATTTT.

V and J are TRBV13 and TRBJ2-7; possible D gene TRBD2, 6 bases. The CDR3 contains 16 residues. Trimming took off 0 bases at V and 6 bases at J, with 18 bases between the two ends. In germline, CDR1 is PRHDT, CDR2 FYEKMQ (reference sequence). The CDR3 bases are TGTGCCAGCAGCTTAGGGGAACCTCTAGGGGACTCCGAGCAGTACTTC. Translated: CASSLGEPLGDSEQYF.